The clone carrying this T cell receptor (beta chain) turned up a few times. This sample was included in a study of blood T cell repertoires in COVID-19. Clones were read by immunoSEQ multiplex PCR, and TCRdb kept only the in-frame ones, dropping some. The sample comprises approximately 200,000 clones, over 75% of which are singletons, and around 4.5% rests with the top ten. Germline CDR1 and CDR2: KGHSH and LQKENI. This CDR3 has 15 amino acids. J gave up 7 bases and V 0 bases, and 3 bases lay outside the gene matches. The TCR was taken from a man over 45 with acute or convalescent COVID-19. Material: peripheral blood. V gene TRBV18 combines with J gene TRBJ1-6, with TRBD1 identical over 7 bases. CDR3 coding DNA: TGTGCCAGCTCACCACCGGCAGGGGGGAATTCACCCCTCCACTTT. It encodes CASSPPAGGNSPLHF.